The text below deals with one TCR beta chain. This entry is derived from a study of blood T cell repertoires in COVID-19. The table came from immunoSEQ multiplex PCR; TCRdb's copy has only in-frame clones and leaves some out. Altogether over 300,000 clones are present, roughly 89% being singletons, with the ten largest covering about 6.8%. Germline CDR1 reads MDHEN; CDR2 reads SYDVKM. The CDR3 is 18 residues long. Trimming took off 4 bases at V and 0 bases at J, with 21 bases between the two ends. The specimen sequenced was peripheral blood. V and J are TRBV28 and TRBJ1-1; D might be TRBD1 (6 bases). This receptor was obtained from a man younger than 35 with active or convalescent COVID-19. The CDR3 protein is CASSSIIQTGAMNTEAFF. DNA of the CDR3: TGTGCCAGCAGTTCCATCATTCAGACAGGAGCTATGAACACTGAAGCTTTCTTT.